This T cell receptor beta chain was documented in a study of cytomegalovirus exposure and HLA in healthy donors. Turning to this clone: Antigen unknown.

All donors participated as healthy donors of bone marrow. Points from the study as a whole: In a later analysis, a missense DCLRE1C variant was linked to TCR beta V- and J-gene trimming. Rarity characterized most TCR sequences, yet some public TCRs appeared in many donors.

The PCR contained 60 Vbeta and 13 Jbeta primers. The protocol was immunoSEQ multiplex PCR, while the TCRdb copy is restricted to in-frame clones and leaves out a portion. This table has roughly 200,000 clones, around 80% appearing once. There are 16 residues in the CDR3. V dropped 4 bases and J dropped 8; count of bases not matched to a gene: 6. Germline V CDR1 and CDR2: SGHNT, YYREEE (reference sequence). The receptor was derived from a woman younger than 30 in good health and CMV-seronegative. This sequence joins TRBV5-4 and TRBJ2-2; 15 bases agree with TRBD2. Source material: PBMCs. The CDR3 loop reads CASSKWTSGRVGELFF. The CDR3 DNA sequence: TGTGCCAGCAGCAAATGGACTAGCGGGAGGGTGGGGGAGCTGTTTTTT.